This T cell receptor beta chain was captured in a study of T cell responses to AZD1222 COVID-19 vaccine. CDR3 length: 13 amino acids. V lost 7 bases, J lost 4 bases, and 12 bases lay in between. Germline V gene data show CDR1 as SGDLS and CDR2 as YYNGEE. Clones were read by immunoSEQ multiplex PCR, and TCRdb kept only the in-frame ones, dropping some. The sample lists 46,000 or so clones; approximately 80% were seen once. The clonotype was recovered from an adult in good health. Here the sequenced sample was peripheral blood, taken on day 0 of AZD1222 vaccination. This chain joins TRBV9 and TRBJ1-3, with unresolved D. The CDR3 DNA follows: TGTGCCAGCCAGGAGATGGCCGGAAACACCATATATTTT. Amino acid sequence: CASQEMAGNTIYF.